This T cell receptor beta chain was obtained from a study of vaccination effects on CD4 cells after COVID-19. Study in general: Samples gathered post-vaccine arrived a median of 72 days past the second dose.

The protocol was immunoSEQ multiplex PCR, while the TCRdb copy is restricted to in-frame clones and leaves out a portion. The sample lists under 85,000 clones, 77% occurring once. This clone was seen more than once but under ten times. Antigen: not known. Antigen-specific CD4+ T cells were expanded with viral peptide pools in the ViraFEST assay before sequencing. Culture lasted around eleven days before CD4+ T cell isolation. Subjects were given two BNT162b2 or mRNA-1273 vaccine doses. This CDR3 is 15 amino acids long. Trimming cost V 0 bases and J 4 bases; bases outside gene matches: 3. Germline CDR1 GTSNPN, CDR2 SVGIG (reference sequence).

This TCR was sampled from a human donor who received a COVID-19 vaccine. Source: CD4+ T cells from PBMCs cultured with HCoV-OC43 spike peptides, taken after COVID-19 vaccination. The subset was: HCoV-OC43 spike overlapping peptide pool stimulation. The chain uses TRBV30 and TRBJ2-2; 9 nucleotides line up with TRBD2. CDR3 DNA: TGTGCCTGGAGTGTACTTAGCGGGGGCACCGGGGAGCTGTTTTTT. Its protein is CAWSVLSGGTGELFF.